This T cell receptor beta chain was documented in a study of blood T cell repertoires in COVID-19. Study overall: Donors in the United States, Italy and Spain gave samples during acute or convalescent COVID-19.

There are 15 residues in the CDR3. Germline trimming cut 5 bases from V and 2 bases from J; bases unmatched to any gene: 8. CDR1 and CDR2 (germline): SGHAT, FQNNGV. Authors' analysis steps: Amplification of reference gene primers provided the estimated nucleated cell counts. Assay: immunoSEQ multiplex PCR; the TCRdb copy retains only in-frame clones and omits some. V, J and clone size derive from that table, while D and trimming were established from the DNA sequence. The sample has some 240,000 clones, approximately 80% seen once. The sequence derives from a human donor in a cohort sampled during active COVID-19. This chain links TRBV11-2 with TRBJ1-1; the match to TRBD1 covers 7 bases. The specimen was peripheral blood. The CDR3 DNA sequence: TGTGCCAGCAGCCCCCTCGGACAGGAAAACACTGAAGCTTTCTTT. Residues: CASSPLGQENTEAFF.